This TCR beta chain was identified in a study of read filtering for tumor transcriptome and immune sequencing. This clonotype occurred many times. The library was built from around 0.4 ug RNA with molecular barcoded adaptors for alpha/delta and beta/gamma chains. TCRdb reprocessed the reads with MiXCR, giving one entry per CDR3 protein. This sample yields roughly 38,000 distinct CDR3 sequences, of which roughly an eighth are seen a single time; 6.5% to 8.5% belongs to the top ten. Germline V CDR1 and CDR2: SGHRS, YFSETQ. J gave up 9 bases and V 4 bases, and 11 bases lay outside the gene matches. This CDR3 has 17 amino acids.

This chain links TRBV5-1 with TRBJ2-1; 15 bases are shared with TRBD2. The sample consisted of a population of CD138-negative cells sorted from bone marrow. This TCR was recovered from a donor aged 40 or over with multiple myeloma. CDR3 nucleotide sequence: TGCGCCAGCAGCGTATGGACTAGCGGGAGGGGCCTGGGTGAGCAGTTCTTC. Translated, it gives CASSVWTSGRGLGEQFF.